This T cell receptor (beta chain) is from a study of identical twins. A few counts support this clonotype. The target antigen is unknown. The study, taken as a whole, reports: Carriage of fewer insertions was seen in abundant cord blood beta clonotypes, whereas memory repertoires showed none.

Only healthy Caucasians were enrolled as donors. The germline gives CDR1 SNHLY, CDR2 FYNNEI. With 0 bases clipped from V and 2 bases from J, the junction kept 3 bases outside the gene matches. The CDR3 runs to 15 residues. After template switching added a universal primer site, the resulting cDNA carried unique molecular identifiers. TCRdb re-called the 5' RACE reads through MiXCR, storing one row per CDR3 protein. The data contain 400,000 or so distinct CDR3 sequences, approximately 10% of them singletons. The sequenced material came from naive T cells sorted from blood. The source of this sequence is a woman aged 45-65 years in good health. The chain combines TRBV2 with TRBJ2-5, with TRBD2 matching over 7 bases. The CDR3 nucleotides are TGTGCCAGCAGTGAAGCCGCTAGCGGACAAGAGACCCAGTACTTC. Its translation: CASSEAASGQETQYF.